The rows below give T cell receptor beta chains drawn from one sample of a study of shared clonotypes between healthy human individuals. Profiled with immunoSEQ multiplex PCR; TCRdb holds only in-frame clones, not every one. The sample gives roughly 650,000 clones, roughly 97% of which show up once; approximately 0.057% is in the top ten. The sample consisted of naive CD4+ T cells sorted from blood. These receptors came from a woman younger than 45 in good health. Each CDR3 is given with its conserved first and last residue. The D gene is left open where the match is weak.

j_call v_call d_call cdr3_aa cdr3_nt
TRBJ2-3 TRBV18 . CASSPKEGATTDTQYF TGTGCCAGCTCACCCAAGGAGGGGGCGACCACAGATACGCAGTATTTT
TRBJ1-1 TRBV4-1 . CASSPAGSTEAFF TGCGCCAGCAGCCCGGCAGGTAGCACTGAAGCTTTCTTT
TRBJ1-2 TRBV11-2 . CASSLGLAQRDHTF TGTGCCAGCAGCTTAGGATTGGCTCAGAGAGACCACACCTTC
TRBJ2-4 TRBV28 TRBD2 CASSLMLAVNIQYF TGTGCCAGCAGCCTAATGCTAGCGGTGAACATTCAGTACTTC
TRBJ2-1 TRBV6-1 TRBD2 CASSGMAGGSPLNEQFF TGTGCCAGCAGTGGGATGGCGGGAGGGTCTCCTCTCAATGAGCAGTTCTTC
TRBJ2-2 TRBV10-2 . CASRGLAGTGELFF TGCGCCAGCAGAGGACTTGCGGGCACCGGGGAGCTGTTTTTT
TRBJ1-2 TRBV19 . CASKGVGGTDYGYTF TGTGCCAGTAAGGGGGTCGGGGGTACCGACTATGGCTACACCTTC
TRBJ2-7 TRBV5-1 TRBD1 CASSLEGQVHEQYF TGCGCCAGCAGCTTGGAGGGACAGGTTCACGAGCAGTACTTC
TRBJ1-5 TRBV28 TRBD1 CASSGWGQGVSNQPQHF TGTGCCAGCAGCGGGTGGGGACAGGGGGTAAGCAATCAGCCCCAGCATTTT
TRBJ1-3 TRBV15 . CATSRDTGSGNTIYF TGTGCCACCAGCAGAGATACCGGGTCTGGAAACACCATATATTTT